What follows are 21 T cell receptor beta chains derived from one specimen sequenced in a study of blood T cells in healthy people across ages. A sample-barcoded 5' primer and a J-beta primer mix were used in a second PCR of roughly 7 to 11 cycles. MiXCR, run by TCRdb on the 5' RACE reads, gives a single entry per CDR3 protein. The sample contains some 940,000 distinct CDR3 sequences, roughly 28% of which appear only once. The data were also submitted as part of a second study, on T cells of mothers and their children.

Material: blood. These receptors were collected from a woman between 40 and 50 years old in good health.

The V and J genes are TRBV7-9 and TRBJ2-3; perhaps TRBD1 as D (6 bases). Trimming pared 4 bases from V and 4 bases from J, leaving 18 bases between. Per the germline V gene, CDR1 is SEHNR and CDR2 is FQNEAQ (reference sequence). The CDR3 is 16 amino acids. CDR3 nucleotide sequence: TGTGCCAGCAGCTCCCGGGACACCGGACCCGCAGATACGCAGTATTTT. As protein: CASSSRDTGPADTQYF.

The CDR3 bases are TGTGCCAGCAGCTTAGTTGGCAGGGCGGGGGTCTATAATTCACCCCTCCACTTT. This gives the protein CASSLVGRAGVYNSPLHF. V usage is TRBV7-9 and J usage is TRBJ1-6, with a tentative D call TRBD1 (5 bases). The CDR3 spans 18 residues. Trimming pared 1 base from V and 3 bases from J, leaving 16 bases between. Germline V CDR1 and CDR2: SEHNR, FQNEAQ (reference sequence).

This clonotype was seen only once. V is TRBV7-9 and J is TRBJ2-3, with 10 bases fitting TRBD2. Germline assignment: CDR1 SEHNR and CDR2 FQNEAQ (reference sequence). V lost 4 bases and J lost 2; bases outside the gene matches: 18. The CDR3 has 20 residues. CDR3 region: CASSSPSGSGGSGPTDTQYF. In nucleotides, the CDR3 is TGTGCCAGCAGCTCCCCCTCGGGTAGCGGGGGGTCCGGGCCCACAGATACGCAGTATTTT.

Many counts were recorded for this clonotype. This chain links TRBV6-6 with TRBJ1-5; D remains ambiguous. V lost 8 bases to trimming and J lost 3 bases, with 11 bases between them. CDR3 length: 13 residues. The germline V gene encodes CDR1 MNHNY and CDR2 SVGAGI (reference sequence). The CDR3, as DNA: TGTGCCAGCCTAGGACGGAACAATCAGCCCCAGCATTTT. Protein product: CASLGRNNQPQHF.

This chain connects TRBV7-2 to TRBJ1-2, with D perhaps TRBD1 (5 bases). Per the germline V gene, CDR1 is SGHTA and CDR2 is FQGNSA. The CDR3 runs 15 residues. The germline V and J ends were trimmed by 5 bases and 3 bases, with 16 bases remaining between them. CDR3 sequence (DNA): TGTGCCAGCAGCCTGCAAAAGACAGCAGACTATGGCTACACCTTC. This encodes CASSLQKTADYGYTF.

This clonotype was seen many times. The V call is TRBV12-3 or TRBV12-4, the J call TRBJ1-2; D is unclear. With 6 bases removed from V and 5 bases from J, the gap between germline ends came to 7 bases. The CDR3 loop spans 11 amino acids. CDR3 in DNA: TGTGCCAGCAGCGGCCTTTATGGCTACACCTTC. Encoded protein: CASSGLYGYTF.

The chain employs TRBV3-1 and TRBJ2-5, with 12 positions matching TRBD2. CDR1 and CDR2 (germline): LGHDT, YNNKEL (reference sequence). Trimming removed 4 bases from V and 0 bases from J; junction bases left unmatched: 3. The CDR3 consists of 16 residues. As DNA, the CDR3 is TGTGCCAGCAGCCCCTGGACTAGCGGGGACCAAGAGACCCAGTACTTC. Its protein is CASSPWTSGDQETQYF.

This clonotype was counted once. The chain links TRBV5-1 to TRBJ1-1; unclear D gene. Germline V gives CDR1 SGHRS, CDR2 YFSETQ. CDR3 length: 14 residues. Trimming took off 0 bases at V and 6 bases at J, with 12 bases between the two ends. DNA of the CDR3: TGCGCCAGCAGCTTGGCGGGTGTTCTCGCTGAAGCTTTCTTT. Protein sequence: CASSLAGVLAEAFF.

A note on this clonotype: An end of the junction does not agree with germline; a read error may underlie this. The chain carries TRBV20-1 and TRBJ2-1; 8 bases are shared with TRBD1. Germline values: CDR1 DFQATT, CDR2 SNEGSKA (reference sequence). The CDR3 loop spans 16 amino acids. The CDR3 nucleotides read TGCAGTGCTAGTGGGACAGGCGTTAGGTGGGACAATGGGCAGTTCTTC. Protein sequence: CSASGTGVRWDNGQFF.

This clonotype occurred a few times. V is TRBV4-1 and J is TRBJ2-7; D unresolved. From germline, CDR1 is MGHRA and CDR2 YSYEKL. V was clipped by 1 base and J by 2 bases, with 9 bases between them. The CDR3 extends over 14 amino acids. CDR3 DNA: TGCGCCAGCAGCCAAGGAGTGGTCACCTACGAGCAGTACTTC. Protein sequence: CASSQGVVTYEQYF.

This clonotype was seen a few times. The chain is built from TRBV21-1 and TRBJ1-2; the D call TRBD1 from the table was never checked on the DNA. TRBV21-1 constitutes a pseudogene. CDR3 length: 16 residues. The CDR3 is CASSKVRGRRYYGYTF. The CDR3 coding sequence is TGTGCCAGCAGCAAAGTAAGGGGGCGAAGGTACTATGGCTACACCTTC.

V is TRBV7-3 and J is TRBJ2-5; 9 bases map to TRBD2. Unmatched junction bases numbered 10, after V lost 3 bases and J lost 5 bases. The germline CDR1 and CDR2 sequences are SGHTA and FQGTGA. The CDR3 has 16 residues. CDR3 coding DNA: TGTGCCAGCAGCTTGAACGGCGGGGGGGCGGTTGAGACCCAGTACTTC. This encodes CASSLNGGGAVETQYF.

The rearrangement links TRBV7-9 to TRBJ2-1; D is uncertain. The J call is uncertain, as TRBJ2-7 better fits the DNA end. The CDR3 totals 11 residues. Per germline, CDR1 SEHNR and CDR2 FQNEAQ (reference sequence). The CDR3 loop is CASMGSGEQYF. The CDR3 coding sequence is TGTGCCTCGATGGGGTCGGGCGAGCAGTACTTC.

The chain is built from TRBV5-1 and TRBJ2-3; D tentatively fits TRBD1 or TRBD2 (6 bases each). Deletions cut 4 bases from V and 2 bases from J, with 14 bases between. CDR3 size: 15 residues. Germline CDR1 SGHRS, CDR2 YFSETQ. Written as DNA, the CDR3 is TGCGCCAGCAGCCCCATCGGGGGCCCCACAGATACGCAGTATTTT. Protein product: CASSPIGGPTDTQYF.

Here the CDR3 reads CASSDSSSGNQPQHF. The CDR3 DNA reads as TGTGCCAGCAGTGACTCCAGTTCCGGCAATCAGCCCCAGCATTTT. This chain joins TRBV6-4 and TRBJ1-5; D uncertain. This CDR3 is 15 amino acids long. V dropped 0 bases and J dropped 2 bases, with 8 bases sitting between them. The V gene's germline CDR1 is MRHNA and CDR2 SNTAGT.

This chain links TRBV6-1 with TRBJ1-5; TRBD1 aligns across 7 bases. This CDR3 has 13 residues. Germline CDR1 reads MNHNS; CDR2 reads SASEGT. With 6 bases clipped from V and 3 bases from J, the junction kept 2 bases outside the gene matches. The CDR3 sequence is CASRDRHNQPQHF. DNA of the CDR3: TGTGCCAGCAGGGACAGGCACAATCAGCCCCAGCATTTT.

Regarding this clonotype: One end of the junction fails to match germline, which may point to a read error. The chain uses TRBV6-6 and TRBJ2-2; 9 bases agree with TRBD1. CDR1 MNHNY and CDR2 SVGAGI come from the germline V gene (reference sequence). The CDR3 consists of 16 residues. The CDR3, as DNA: TGTGCCAGCAGTGACTCCCCGGGACAGGGAACCGGGGAGCTGTTTTTT. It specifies CASSDSPGQGTGELFF.

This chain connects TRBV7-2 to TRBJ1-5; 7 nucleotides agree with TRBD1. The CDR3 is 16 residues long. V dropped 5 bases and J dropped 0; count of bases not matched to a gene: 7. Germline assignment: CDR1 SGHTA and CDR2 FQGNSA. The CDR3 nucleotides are TGTGCCAGCAGCCCGTCAGGGGGATATAGCAATCAGCCCCAGCATTTT. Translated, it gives CASSPSGGYSNQPQHF.

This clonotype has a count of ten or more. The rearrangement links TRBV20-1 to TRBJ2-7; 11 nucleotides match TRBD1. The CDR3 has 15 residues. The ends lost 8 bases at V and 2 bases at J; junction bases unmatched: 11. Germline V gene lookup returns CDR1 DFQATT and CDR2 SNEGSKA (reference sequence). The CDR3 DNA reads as TGCAGTACTGCCGGGACAGGGGGTGCAGCCTACGAGCAGTACTTC. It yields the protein CSTAGTGGAAYEQYF.

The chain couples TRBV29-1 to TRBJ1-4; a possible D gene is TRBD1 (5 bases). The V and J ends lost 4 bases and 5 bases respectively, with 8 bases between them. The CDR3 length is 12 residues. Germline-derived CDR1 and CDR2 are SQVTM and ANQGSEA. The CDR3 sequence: CSVGQSNEKLFF. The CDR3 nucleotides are TGCAGCGTTGGACAGAGCAATGAAAAACTGTTTTTT.

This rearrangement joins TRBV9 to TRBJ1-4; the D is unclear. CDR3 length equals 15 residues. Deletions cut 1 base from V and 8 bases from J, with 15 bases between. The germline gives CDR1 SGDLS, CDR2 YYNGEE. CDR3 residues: CASSVSDLLGEKLFF. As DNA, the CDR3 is TGTGCCAGCAGCGTATCGGACCTCTTGGGGGAAAAACTGTTTTTT. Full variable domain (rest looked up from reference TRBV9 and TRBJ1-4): DSGVTQTPKHLITATGQRVTLRCSPRSGDLSVYWYQQSLDQGLQFLIQYYNGEERAKGNILERFSAQQFPDLHSELNLSSLELGDSALYFCASSVSDLLGEKLFFGSGTQLSVL.